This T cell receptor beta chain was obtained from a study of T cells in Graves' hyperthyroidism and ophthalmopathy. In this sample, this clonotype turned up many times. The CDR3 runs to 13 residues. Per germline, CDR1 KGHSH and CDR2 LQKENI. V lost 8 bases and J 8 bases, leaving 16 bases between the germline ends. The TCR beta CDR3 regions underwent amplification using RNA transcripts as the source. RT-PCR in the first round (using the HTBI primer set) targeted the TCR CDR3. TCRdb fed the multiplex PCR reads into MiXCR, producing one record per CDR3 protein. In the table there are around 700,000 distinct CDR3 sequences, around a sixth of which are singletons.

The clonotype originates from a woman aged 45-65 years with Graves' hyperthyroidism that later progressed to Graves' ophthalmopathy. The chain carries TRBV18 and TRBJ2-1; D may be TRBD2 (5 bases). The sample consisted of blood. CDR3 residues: CASPIPSSDEQFF. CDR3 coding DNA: TGTGCCAGCCCCATCCCTAGCTCGGATGAGCAGTTCTTC.